This T cell receptor (beta chain) was retrieved from a study of shared T cell receptors in the human thymus. The CDR3 is made up of 19 amino acids. The germline gives CDR1 LGHNA, CDR2 YSLEER. V lost 4 bases, J lost 0 bases, and 13 bases stayed unmatched. The assay was immunoSEQ multiplex PCR, and TCRdb's table has in-frame clones only and misses some. The sample holds hundreds of thousands of clones; around 89% are singletons and the top ten take 0.0095% to 0.013%. The same sample was also used in a study of human thymus T cells. As reported in that work: Congenital heart defects were the reason for the corrective surgery that the donors, healthy Finnish infants, were having.

The chain has TRBV4-3 and TRBJ2-3; 10 bases map to TRBD2. This TCR was recovered from a boy less than two years old with a congenital heart defect. Sequencing was done on a sample of thymocytes. The CDR3 DNA reads as TGCGCCAGCAGCCGAAACTGGGGTAGCGGGAGGCCTAGCACAGATACGCAGTATTTT. Protein product: CASSRNWGSGRPSTDTQYF.